The T cell receptor beta chain under discussion was sequenced for a study of vaccination effects on CD4 cells after COVID-19. Concerning this clone: Its specificity is not known.

V was cut by 5 bases and J by 5 bases, with 13 bases left in between. The CDR3 consists of 14 residues. The germline CDR1 and CDR2 sequences are MNHEY and SMNVEV (reference sequence). Sequencing in the ViraFEST assay came after antigen-specific CD4+ T cells had been expanded with viral peptide pools, which were used to stimulate PBMC. Isolation of CD4+ T cells took place after 10 days of culture. Vaccinees lacked prior SARS-CoV-2 infection and tested negative for nucleocapsid antibodies. Wells containing 1.5 million to 2 million PBMC each were cultured with approximately 9.2 IU/ml IL-2 and approximately 10 ug/ml peptides. Half-medium replacement with IL-2 medium occurred on days 3 and 7. Broader study findings: Within healthy vaccinees, only 1 of 255 vaccine-induced clones displayed cross-reactivity with common cold coronaviruses. Marked contraction was observed in infection-induced and vaccine-induced clones late after vaccination.

The method was immunoSEQ multiplex PCR; TCRdb's version includes in-frame clones alone and lacks a portion of them. Here the sample spans more than 20,000 clones, roughly four fifths being singletons. The clonotype was recovered from a human donor who received a COVID-19 vaccine. This sequence joins TRBV27 and TRBJ1-5; D is undetermined. The sequencing used CD4+ T cells from PBMCs cultured with HCoV-NL63 spike peptides, collected before COVID-19 vaccination. CDR3 nucleotide sequence: TGTGCCAGCAGTCTCCCGGATCGTCATCAGCCCCAGCATTTT. Translation: CASSLPDRHQPQHF.